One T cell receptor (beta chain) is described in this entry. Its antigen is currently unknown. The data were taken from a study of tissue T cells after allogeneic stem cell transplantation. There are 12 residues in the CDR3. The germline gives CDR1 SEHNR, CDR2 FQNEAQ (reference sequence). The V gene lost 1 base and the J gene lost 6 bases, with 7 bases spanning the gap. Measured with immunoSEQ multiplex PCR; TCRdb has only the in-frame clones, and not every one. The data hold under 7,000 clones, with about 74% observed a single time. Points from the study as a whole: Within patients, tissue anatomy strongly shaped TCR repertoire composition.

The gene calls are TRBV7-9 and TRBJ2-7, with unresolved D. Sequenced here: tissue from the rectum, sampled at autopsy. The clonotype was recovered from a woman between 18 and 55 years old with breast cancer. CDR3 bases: TGTGCCAGCAGCTTAGAGTTTTCCGAGCAGTACTTC. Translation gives CASSLEFSEQYF.